The text below deals with one TCR beta chain. This clone was observed a few times. Its antigen has not been determined. Per-base qualities were not stored, and no clone one base away is much larger. At one collaborating source in Seattle, patients were enrolled during active infection and were followed longitudinally through the course of disease. The collaborating institutions used their own protocols to collect whole blood in K2EDTA tubes. For TCRbeta analysis, collaborator samples were shipped as frozen whole blood, as isolated PBMCs, or as DNA extracted from either sample type. TCRbeta CDR3 regions were amplified from genomic DNA using the immunoSEQ Assay, a bias-controlled multiplex PCR. Turning to the authors' computational methods: The number of nucleated cells in each sample was estimated by amplification of reference gene primers within the assay. To quantify the absolute abundance of each unique TCRbeta CDR3 rearrangement, sequence reads were collapsed and filtered. Productive Simpson clonality was computed per sample as the square root of Simpson's diversity index over productive rearrangements. TCRdb took over this immuneACCESS table, retaining in-frame rearrangements with V and J assigned. Such tables are incomplete; in checked studies, under half of the missing clones stem from an unresolved V gene, and the remainder is unexplained. Clone size and V and J calls were adopted from that table, with D and trimming inferred from the DNA. The sample table contains over 130,000 clones; only one count was recorded for 88% of them. The top ten clonotypes cover about 2.5% of the sample.

The data stem from a study of blood T cell repertoires in COVID-19 (dated by TCRdb to 2020 to 2021). Study-wide context: Collaborator samples came from the United States, Italy and Spain and covered acute and convalescent phases of COVID-19. The material from the prospective study consisted of cDNA or gDNA derived from T cells, B-cell-depleted T cells, or PBMCs. The dataset comprised deeply sampled blood TCRbeta repertoires from subjects exposed to, actively infected with, or recovered from COVID-19. The repertoires were released in a freely available public database intended as a resource for research on the immune response to SARS-CoV-2. Samples came from the ongoing ImmuneRACE study (first 160 participants) plus 1,254 subjects from 6 global collaborators. The sample metadata nearly always contained a de-identified subject ID, COVID-19 status, age in years and sex. Where available, HLA class I and class II types were taken from metadata supplied by the sample provider and were not determined by assay-based typing.

Overall results and qualifications from the work: The amount of clinical and demographic metadata varied by source and participant and was provided uncurated.

Material for sequencing was peripheral blood. This clonotype was sampled from a human donor with COVID-19, enrolled during active disease. The donor label of this sample is uncertain.

The CDR3: CASSAGGFSQPQHF. The DNA reads TGTGCCAGCAGCGCAGGTGGGTTTAGTCAGCCCCAGCATTTT. This receptor chain uses TRBV9 and TRBJ1-5; a confident D gene designation cannot be given. The germline V gene provides CDR1 SGDLS and CDR2 YYNGEE. From cysteine to phenylalanine, the CDR3 is 14 amino acids long. The DNA shown is the 42-base CDR3, in frame from base 1. V was cut back by 3 bases and J by 6 bases, leaving a gap of 13 bases between them.